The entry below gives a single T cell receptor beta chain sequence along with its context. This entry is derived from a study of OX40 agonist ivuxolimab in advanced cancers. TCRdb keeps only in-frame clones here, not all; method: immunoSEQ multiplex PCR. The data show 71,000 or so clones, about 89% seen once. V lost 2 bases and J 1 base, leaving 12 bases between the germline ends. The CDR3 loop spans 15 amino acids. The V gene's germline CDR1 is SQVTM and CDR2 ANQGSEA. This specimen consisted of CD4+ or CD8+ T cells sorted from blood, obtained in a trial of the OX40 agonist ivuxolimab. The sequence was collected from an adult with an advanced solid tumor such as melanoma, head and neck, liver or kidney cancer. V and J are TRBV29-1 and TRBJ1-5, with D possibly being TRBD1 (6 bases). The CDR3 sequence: CSVETKGGSNQPQHF. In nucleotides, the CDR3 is TGCAGCGTTGAAACGAAAGGGGGGAGCAATCAGCCCCAGCATTTT. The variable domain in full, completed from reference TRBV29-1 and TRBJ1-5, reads SAVISQKPSRDICQRGTSLTIQCQVDSQVTMMFWYRQQPGQSLTLIATANQGSEATYESGFVIDKFPISRPNLTFSTLTVSNMSPEDSSIYLCSVETKGGSNQPQHFGDGTRLSIL.